The 18 T cell receptor beta chains given below trace back to one sample, sequenced in a study of breast tumors, draining lymph nodes, adjacent tissues. TCRdb used MiXCR to reprocess the multiplex PCR reads, holding one entry per CDR3 protein. This table has tens of thousands of distinct CDR3 sequences, approximately 75% appearing once. Sequencing was performed on tumor-adjacent breast tissue. These receptors originate from a female donor with breast cancer. Some clones in this sample may be carry-over from other donors' samples.

This chain connects TRBV12-3 or TRBV12-4 to TRBJ1-2; 12 bases match TRBD1. With 10 bases clipped from V and 7 bases from J, the junction kept 10 bases outside the gene matches. This CDR3 has 14 residues. The CDR3 protein is CATSPGQGAFGYTF. The CDR3 DNA is TGTGCCACCTCTCCGGGACAGGGGGCGTTTGGCTACACCTTC.

The chain uses TRBV9 and TRBJ2-7, with D perhaps given as TRBD1 or TRBD2 (5 bases each). V dropped 2 bases and J dropped 2 bases, with 20 bases sitting between them. CDR1 and CDR2 (germline): SGDLS, YYNGEE. This CDR3 comprises 17 residues. The CDR3 reads CASSVVTLNRDAYEQYF. CDR3 nucleotides: TGTGCCAGCAGCGTCGTAACGTTAAACCGGGACGCCTACGAGCAGTACTTC.

This clonotype came up many times. This chain joins TRBV18 and TRBJ1-6; D unresolved. The germline CDR1 and CDR2 sequences are KGHSH and LQKENI. V lost 2 bases and J 5 bases, leaving 10 bases between the germline ends. The CDR3 is 15 residues long. The CDR3 loop is CASSPTRKNNSPLHF. The CDR3 DNA is TGTGCCAGCTCACCAACACGAAAGAATAATTCACCCCTCCACTTT.

This clonotype has a count of ten or more. The chain joins TRBV6-6 to TRBJ2-5; D unclear. The germline gives CDR1 MNHNY, CDR2 SVGAGI (reference sequence). The CDR3 contains 14 residues. The ends were cut back, 6 bases at V and 2 bases at J, with 13 bases in the middle. CDR3: CASSSPEQQETQYF. Written as DNA, the CDR3 is TGTGCCAGCAGCTCCCCAGAGCAGCAAGAGACCCAGTACTTC.

A note on this clonotype: Given the absence of the conserved phenylalanine or tryptophan at the CDR3 end, a read error is likely. The limits of the CDR3 on the DNA are not certain, so only TCRdb's listed CDR3 is given. The chain couples TRBV28 to TRBJ1-2; the D segment call TRBD1 is taken from the table without a DNA check. The CDR3 is made up of 12 amino acids, end residues included. CDR1 is MDHEN and CDR2 is SYDVKM in the germline V gene. The CDR3 sequence is CASSWRGQPFNL.

The CDR3 is CASSNVPDNEQFF. CDR3 DNA sequence: TGTGCCAGCAGCAACGTTCCAGACAATGAGCAGTTCTTC. The V call is TRBV5-4, the J call TRBJ2-1, with no clear D. Germline CDR1 is SGHNT and CDR2 is YYREEE (reference sequence). V lost 4 bases to trimming and J lost 5 bases, with 10 bases between them. This CDR3 is built from 13 residues.

This clonotype was counted once. This chain uses TRBV7-9 with TRBJ2-3; 14 bases agree with TRBD2. With 5 bases clipped from V and 3 bases from J, the junction kept 4 bases outside the gene matches. CDR3 length equals 16 residues. Germline CDR1 is SEHNR and CDR2 is FQNEAQ (reference sequence). The CDR3 protein is CASSGGTSGSTDTQYF. Here the CDR3 DNA reads TGTGCCAGCAGCGGCGGGACTAGCGGGAGTACAGATACGCAGTATTTT.

The chain has TRBV20-1 and TRBJ2-1; D not resolved. Trimming took 4 bases from V and 7 from J, leaving 11 bases between them. Germline values: CDR1 DFQATT, CDR2 SNEGSKA (reference sequence). The CDR3 has 12 residues. This CDR3 reads CSAIEARNEQFF. The CDR3 nucleotides read TGCAGTGCTATAGAGGCGCGGAATGAGCAGTTCTTC.

CDR3 in amino acids: CASSSTGGASGSVYEQYF. Here the CDR3 DNA reads TGTGCCAGCAGCTCGACAGGGGGTGCTAGCGGGAGTGTCTACGAGCAGTACTTC. The chain couples TRBV7-3 to TRBJ2-7; D possibly corresponds to TRBD2 (10 bases). Germline values: CDR1 SGHTA, CDR2 FQGTGA. V lost 4 bases and J 3 bases, leaving 25 bases between the germline ends. This CDR3 has 18 residues.

V and J are TRBV2 and TRBJ2-3; TRBD1 agrees at 7 bases. CDR3 size: 17 residues. Trimming cost V 5 bases and J 0 bases; bases outside gene matches: 11. In germline, CDR1 is SNHLY, CDR2 FYNNEI. The CDR3 here is CASSLVNRGRSTDTQYF. CDR3 bases: TGTGCCAGCAGTCTTGTAAACAGGGGCCGAAGCACAGATACGCAGTATTTT.

This clonotype has a handful of counts. V and J are TRBV5-1 and TRBJ2-7; tentative D call: TRBD1 (5 bases). The CDR3 contains 13 residues. V dropped 4 bases and J dropped 2 bases, with 10 bases sitting between them. Germline V gives CDR1 SGHRS, CDR2 YFSETQ. The CDR3: CASSPGRAYEQYF. CDR3 nucleotide sequence: TGCGCCAGCAGCCCCGGCAGGGCCTACGAGCAGTACTTC. Complete variable domain (other parts from reference TRBV5-1 and TRBJ2-7): KAGVTQTPRYLIKTRGQQVTLSCSPISGHRSVSWYQQTPGQGLQFLFEYFSETQRNKGNFPGRFSGRQFSNSRSEMNVSTLELGDSALYLCASSPGRAYEQYFGPGTRLTVT.

In this sample, this clonotype turned up many times. This chain connects TRBV5-1 to TRBJ2-1; D uncertain. The germline gives CDR1 SGHRS, CDR2 YFSETQ. V was clipped by 4 bases and J by 8 bases, with 16 bases between them. CDR3 size: 14 residues. In DNA, the CDR3 is TGCGCCAGCAGCCCGGAGACTGGGATCGATGAGCAGTTCTTC. Amino acid sequence: CASSPETGIDEQFF. Using reference TRBV5-1 and TRBJ2-1 for the parts outside the CDR3, the full variable domain is KAGVTQTPRYLIKTRGQQVTLSCSPISGHRSVSWYQQTPGQGLQFLFEYFSETQRNKGNFPGRFSGRQFSNSRSEMNVSTLELGDSALYLCASSPETGIDEQFFGPGTRLTVL.

By share, this clonotype ranks as large (0.1 to 1%). The chain has TRBV7-9 and TRBJ2-1; TRBD2 agrees at 7 bases. CDR1 SEHNR and CDR2 FQNEAQ come from the germline V gene (reference sequence). The CDR3 consists of 14 residues. The V segment lost 3 bases and the J segment 7 bases; nucleotides outside the gene matches: 6. CDR3 DNA sequence: TGTGCCAGCAGCTTTTCGCAGGGACTAAATGAGCAGTTCTTC. This translates into CASSFSQGLNEQFF.

This chain links TRBV20-1 with TRBJ2-2; tentatively, D is TRBD2 (6 bases). V lost 0 bases and J lost 3, with 14 bases in between. CDR3 size: 16 residues. Per germline, CDR1 DFQATT and CDR2 SNEGSKA (reference sequence). CDR3 region: CSARDDPREDTGELFF. DNA of the CDR3: TGCAGTGCTAGAGACGACCCCAGGGAGGACACCGGGGAGCTGTTTTTT.

The CDR3 DNA follows: TGTGCCTGGAGGCTCGGGGGGGGCACAGATACGCAGTATTTT. Translated, it gives CAWRLGGGTDTQYF. The rearrangement links TRBV30 to TRBJ2-3; 8 bases are a match to TRBD2. J was trimmed by 1 base and V by 3 bases; bases with no gene match: 3. The CDR3 extends over 14 amino acids. Germline lookup yields CDR1 GTSNPN and CDR2 SVGIG (reference sequence).

This clonotype was counted only a few times. The genes are TRBV7-6 and TRBJ2-7; TRBD2 agrees at 9 bases. Germline-derived CDR1 and CDR2 are SGHVS and FNYEAQ. The CDR3 is 15 residues long. The J segment lost 1 base and the V segment lost 1 base, leaving 2 bases of the junction unmatched. The DNA for the CDR3 is TGTGCCAGCAGCTTAGTAGCGGGAGCGTCCTACGAGCAGTACTTC. This translates into CASSLVAGASYEQYF.

The genes are TRBV25-1 and TRBJ1-6, with D unclear. CDR1 is MGHDK, CDR2 SYGVNS, per germline. The CDR3 length is 14 residues. V lost 7 bases, J lost 9 bases, and 16 bases lay in between. CDR3 loop: CASKAQAWGSPLHF. The CDR3 DNA sequence: TGTGCCAGCAAAGCGCAGGCATGGGGTTCACCCCTCCACTTT. The full variable domain, in which reference TRBV25-1 and TRBJ1-6 provide the parts outside the CDR3, is EADIYQTPRYLVIGTGKKITLECSQTMGHDKMYWYQQDPGMELHLIHYSYGVNSTEKGDLSSESTVSRIRTEHFPLTLESARPSHTSQYLCASKAQAWGSPLHFGNGTRLTVT.

This clonotype occurred once. This chain joins TRBV4-1 and TRBJ1-6; tentatively, D is TRBD1 (5 bases). This CDR3 region has 18 residues. Germline assignment: CDR1 MGHRA and CDR2 YSYEKL. Trimming took 1 base from V and 3 from J, leaving 16 bases between them. The CDR3 DNA sequence: TGCGCCAGCAGCCAAGTACCATCGGGACCGAACTATAATTCACCCCTCCACTTT. This encodes CASSQVPSGPNYNSPLHF.